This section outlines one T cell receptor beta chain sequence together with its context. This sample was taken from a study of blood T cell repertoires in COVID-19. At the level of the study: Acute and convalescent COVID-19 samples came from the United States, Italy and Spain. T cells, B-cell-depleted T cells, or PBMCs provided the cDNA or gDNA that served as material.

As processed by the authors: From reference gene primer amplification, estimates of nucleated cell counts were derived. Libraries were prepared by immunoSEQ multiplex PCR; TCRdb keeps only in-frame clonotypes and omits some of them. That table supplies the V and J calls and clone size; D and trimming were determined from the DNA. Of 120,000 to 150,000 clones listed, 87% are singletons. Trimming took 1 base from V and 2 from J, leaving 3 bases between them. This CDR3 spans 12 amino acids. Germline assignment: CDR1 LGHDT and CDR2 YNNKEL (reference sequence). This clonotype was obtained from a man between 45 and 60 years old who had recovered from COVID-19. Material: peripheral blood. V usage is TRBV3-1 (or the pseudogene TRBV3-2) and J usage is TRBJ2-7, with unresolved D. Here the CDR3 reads CASSQGTYEQYF. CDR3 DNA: TGTGCCAGCAGCCAAGGTACCTACGAGCAGTACTTC.